The clone carrying this T cell receptor (beta chain) was detected only a few times. Germline CDR1 and CDR2: SGHRS and YFSETQ. The CDR3 consists of 13 residues. With 0 bases removed from V and 3 bases from J, the gap between germline ends came to 7 bases. This entry comes from a study of graft-versus-host responses after intestinal transplantation. Background on the study: Uniformly, recipients were administered anti-thymocyte globulin induction with subsequent tacrolimus and steroids for around 3 years.

Study observations and caveats: Patients who carried graft-donor T cell macrochimerism also had high graft-versus-host to host-versus-graft clonal ratios in their allografts.

Assay: immunoSEQ multiplex PCR; the TCRdb copy retains only in-frame clones and omits some. Of thousands of clones listed, about 20% were seen once; the top ten hold about 5.5%. This material consisted of alloreactive CD4+ T cells from a mixed lymphocyte reaction culture, taken before transplantation. Specified subset: CFSE-low proliferating T cells sorted from roughly 6-day pre-transplant mixed lymphocyte reaction (GvH or HvG direction). V gene TRBV5-1 combines with J gene TRBJ2-7, with D unresolved. The TCR originated in a human patient who was an organ donor for intestinal transplantation. The CDR3 region has the DNA TGCGCCAGCAGCTTGGATAGAGGCTACGAGCAGTACTTC. Residues: CASSLDRGYEQYF. Supplemented by reference TRBV5-1 and TRBJ2-7, the full variable domain reads KAGVTQTPRYLIKTRGQQVTLSCSPISGHRSVSWYQQTPGQGLQFLFEYFSETQRNKGNFPGRFSGRQFSNSRSEMNVSTLELGDSALYLCASSLDRGYEQYFGPGTRLTVT.